This entry is about one TCR beta chain. CDR3-region Arm-PCR and iRepertoire HTBI primers produced the TCR beta libraries. TCRdb used MiXCR to reprocess the multiplex PCR reads, holding one entry per CDR3 protein. The top ten clones hold 8.5% to 10% of a sample with 540,000 or so distinct CDR3 sequences, approximately 13% of them seen once. Time point indicated: newly diagnosed GD, antithyroid drugs for less than 3 months. PBMCs provided the RNA from which the TCR library was made. The source of the sample is a study of regulatory T cells in long-lasting Graves disease. In addition, the sample was reused for a study of T cells in Graves' hyperthyroidism and ophthalmopathy. From that study: These patients, aged 18 to 65, had recently diagnosed hyperthyroidism lasting under 2 months. Primed by the HTBI set, a first-round RT-PCR was run on the TCR CDR3.

The sample consisted of peripheral blood mononuclear cells (PBMCs), taken at new diagnosis, from a patient treated with antithyroid drugs. The clonotype originates from a man aged 25 to 40 with Graves disease.

The DNA of the CDR3 is TGTGCCAGCAGTGTCGGGAGCGGAGATACGCAGTATTTT. Protein: CASSVGSGDTQYF. The chain is built from TRBV2 and TRBJ2-3; D possibly corresponds to TRBD2 (6 bases). Trimming left V 4 bases short and J 5 bases short, with 10 bases between. CDR3 size: 13 residues. The germline gives CDR1 SNHLY, CDR2 FYNNEI.